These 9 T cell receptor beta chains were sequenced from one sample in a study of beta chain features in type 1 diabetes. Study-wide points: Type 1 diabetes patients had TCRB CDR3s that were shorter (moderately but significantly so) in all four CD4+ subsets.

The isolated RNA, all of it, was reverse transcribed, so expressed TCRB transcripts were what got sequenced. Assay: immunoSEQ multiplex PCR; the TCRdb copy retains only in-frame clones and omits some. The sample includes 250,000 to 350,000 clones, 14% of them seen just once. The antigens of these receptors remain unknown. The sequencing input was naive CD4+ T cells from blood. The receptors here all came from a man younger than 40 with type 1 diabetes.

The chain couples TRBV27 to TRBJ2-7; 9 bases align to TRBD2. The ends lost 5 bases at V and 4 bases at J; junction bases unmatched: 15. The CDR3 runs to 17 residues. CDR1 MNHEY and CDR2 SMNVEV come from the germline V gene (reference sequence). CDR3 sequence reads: CASSPEGSGRTRYEQYF. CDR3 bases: TGTGCCAGCAGTCCCGAAGGTAGCGGGAGAACACGGTACGAGCAGTACTTC.

CDR3 coding DNA: TGTGCCACCACCCCCGTTGCCGGACAGGGTGGCACTGAAGCTTTCTTT. Encoded protein: CATTPVAGQGGTEAFF. The rearrangement joins TRBV7-9 to TRBJ1-1, with 8 bases matching TRBD1. The V gene's germline CDR1 is SEHNR and CDR2 FQNEAQ (reference sequence). The V gene end was trimmed by 10 bases and the J gene end by 4 bases; junction bases not matched to a gene: 17. The CDR3 has 16 residues.

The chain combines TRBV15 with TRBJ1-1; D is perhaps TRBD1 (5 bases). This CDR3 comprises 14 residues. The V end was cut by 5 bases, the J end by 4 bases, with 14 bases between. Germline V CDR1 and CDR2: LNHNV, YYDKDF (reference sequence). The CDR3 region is CATSPRGLVTEAFF. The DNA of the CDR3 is TGTGCCACCAGCCCTAGGGGCCTTGTCACTGAAGCTTTCTTT.

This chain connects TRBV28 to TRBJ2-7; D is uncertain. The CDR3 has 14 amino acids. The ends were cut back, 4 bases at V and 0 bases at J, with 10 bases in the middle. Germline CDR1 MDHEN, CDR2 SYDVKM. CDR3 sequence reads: CASSSIPTSYEQYF. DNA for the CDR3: TGTGCCAGCAGTTCTATACCTACCTCCTACGAGCAGTACTTC.

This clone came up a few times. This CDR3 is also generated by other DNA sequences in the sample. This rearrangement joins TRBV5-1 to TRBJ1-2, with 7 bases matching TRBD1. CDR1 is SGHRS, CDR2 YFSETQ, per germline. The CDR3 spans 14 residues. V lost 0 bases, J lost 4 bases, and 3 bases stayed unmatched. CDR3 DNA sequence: TGCGCCAGCAGCTTGGATACAGGGGCCTATGGCTACACCTTC. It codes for CASSLDTGAYGYTF.

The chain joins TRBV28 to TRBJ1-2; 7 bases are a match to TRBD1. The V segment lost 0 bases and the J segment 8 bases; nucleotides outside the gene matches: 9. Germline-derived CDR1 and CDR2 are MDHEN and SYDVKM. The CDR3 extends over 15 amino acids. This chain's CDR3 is CASSLWAAGGVGYTF. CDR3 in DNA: TGTGCCAGCAGTTTATGGGCGGCAGGGGGAGTCGGCTACACCTTC.

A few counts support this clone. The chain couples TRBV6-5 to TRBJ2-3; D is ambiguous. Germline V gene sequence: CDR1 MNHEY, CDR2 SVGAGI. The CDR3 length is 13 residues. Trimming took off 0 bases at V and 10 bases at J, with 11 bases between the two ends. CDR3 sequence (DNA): TGTGCCAGCAGTTACTCGTTTCCTCAGGCGCAGTATTTT. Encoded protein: CASSYSFPQAQYF.

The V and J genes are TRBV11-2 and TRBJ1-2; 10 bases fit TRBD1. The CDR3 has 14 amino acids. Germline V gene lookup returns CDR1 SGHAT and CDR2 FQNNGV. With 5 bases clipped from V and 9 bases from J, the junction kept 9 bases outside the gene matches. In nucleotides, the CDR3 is TGTGCCAGCAGCATTTGGACAGGGGGTAGTAGCTACACCTTC. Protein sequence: CASSIWTGGSSYTF.

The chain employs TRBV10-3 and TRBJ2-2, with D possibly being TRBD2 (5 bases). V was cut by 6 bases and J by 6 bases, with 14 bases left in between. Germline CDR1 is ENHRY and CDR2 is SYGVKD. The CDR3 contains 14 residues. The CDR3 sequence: CAIRPLESAGELFF. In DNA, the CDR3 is TGTGCCATCAGGCCACTAGAGTCAGCCGGGGAGCTGTTTTTT.